The clone carrying this T cell receptor beta chain has more than one count but fewer than ten. Its antigen is undetermined. The record originates from a study of blood T cells in healthy people across ages. Per sample, extraction of total RNA gave at least 5 micrograms in every case. Germline CDR1 is DFQATT and CDR2 is SNEGSKA (reference sequence). V lost 2 bases to trimming and J lost 4 bases; unmatched junction nucleotides: 7. The CDR3 length is 14 residues. Study-level results: Per-million-T-cell TCR beta diversity fell roughly linearly with age.

Alongside a J-beta primer mix, a sample-barcoded 5' primer served in a second PCR lasting about 7 to 11 cycles. A single record per CDR3 protein comes from TCRdb applying MiXCR to the 5' RACE reads. The sample has hundreds of thousands of distinct CDR3 sequences, over 40% seen once; the top ten hold about 13%. The chain is built from TRBV20-1 and TRBJ1-1; 7 bases map to TRBD1. Source material: blood. The receptor was derived from a woman older than 75 in good health. The CDR3 sequence: CSARITGATTEAFF. The CDR3 DNA reads as TGCAGTGCTAGAATCACAGGGGCGACCACTGAAGCTTTCTTT.